This entry concerns a single TCR beta chain. The data derive from a study of blood T cell repertoires in COVID-19. Study-level background: The United States, Italy and Spain provided the acute and convalescent COVID-19 samples. The analysed material was cDNA or gDNA that came from T cells, B-cell-depleted T cells, or PBMCs.

V was pared by 3 bases and J by 2 bases, with 19 bases between. CDR3 length: 18 amino acids. Germline CDR1 reads LNHDA; CDR2 reads SQIVND (reference sequence). In the original analysis: Reference gene primer amplification in the assay estimated nucleated cell counts. Here immunoSEQ multiplex PCR was the method, and the copy in TCRdb shows in-frame clones only, minus some. V and J calls plus clone size are reproduced from that table; the DNA served to infer D and trimming. Of more than 65,000 clones detected, more than 75% appear once; the ten largest clones hold approximately 45%. The TCR comes from a human donor in a cohort sampled during active COVID-19. The sample comprised peripheral blood. The chain joins TRBV19 to TRBJ2-2; D is possibly TRBD1 (6 bases). The CDR3 loop is CASSIQGWGRTNTGELFF. The CDR3 bases are TGTGCCAGTAGTATCCAGGGGTGGGGAAGAACTAACACCGGGGAGCTGTTTTTT.